This entry lists 17 T cell receptor beta chains sequenced from one sample in a study of beta chain features in type 1 diabetes. Study conclusions and caveats: Type 1 diabetes patients had moderately but significantly shorter TCRB CDR3s in all four CD4+ subsets.

These receptors lack a known antigen. Every bit of the isolated RNA underwent reverse transcription, so sequencing read expressed TCRB transcripts. Sequencing was performed with immunoSEQ multiplex PCR; in TCRdb, only in-frame clones are kept and a portion is missing. The table lists 600,000 or so clones, 9.5% to 15% of them singletons. The specimen was naive CD4+ T cells from blood. The receptors here all came from a man between 25 and 39 years old with type 1 diabetes.

Regarding this clone: Other DNA sequences from this sample encode an identical CDR3 as well. The chain uses TRBV7-2 and TRBJ2-2; no definite D call. CDR1 SGHTA and CDR2 FQGNSA come from the germline V gene. V lost 0 bases, J lost 0 bases, and 2 bases lay in between. The CDR3 has 14 residues. The CDR3 region has the DNA TGTGCCAGCAGCTTAGCGGCGAACACCGGGGAGCTGTTTTTT. Its translation: CASSLAANTGELFF.

Turning to this clone: Other DNA sequences of this sample code for an identical CDR3. This chain joins TRBV6-5 and TRBJ1-5; weak D call: TRBD1 (6 bases). CDR1 and CDR2 (germline): MNHEY, SVGAGI. The CDR3 loop spans 13 amino acids. V was cut by 3 bases and J by 5 bases, with 8 bases left in between. The CDR3, as DNA: TGTGCCAGCAGTTATTCAGGGGATCAGCCCCAGCATTTT. This gives the protein CASSYSGDQPQHF.

The chain carries TRBV11-2 and TRBJ2-5; tentative D call: TRBD2 (7 bases). There are 14 residues in the CDR3. The germline gives CDR1 SGHAT, CDR2 FQNNGV. Trimming pared 6 bases from V and 4 bases from J, leaving 15 bases between. As DNA, the CDR3 is TGTGCCAGCAGTTCTCGGGGGGCCCGAGAGACCCAGTACTTC. Translation: CASSSRGARETQYF.

This clone was detected only a few times. This chain uses TRBV2 with TRBJ2-5; possible D gene TRBD2, 6 bases. The CDR3 length is 15 residues. V lost 4 bases to trimming and J lost 2 bases, with 14 bases between them. Per germline, CDR1 SNHLY and CDR2 FYNNEI. The CDR3 sequence is CASSGRGSGQETQYF. The DNA of the CDR3 is TGTGCCAGCAGTGGCCGGGGAAGCGGGCAAGAGACCCAGTACTTC. The full variable domain, its missing parts supplied by reference TRBV2 and TRBJ2-5, is EPEVTQTPSHQVTQMGQEVILRCVPISNHLYFYWYRQILGQKVEFLVSFYNNEISEKSEIFDDQFSVERPDGSNFTLKIRSTKLEDSAMYFCASSGRGSGQETQYFGPGTRLLVL.

The genes are TRBV30 and TRBJ2-7; TRBD2 matches 8 bases. CDR1 is GTSNPN and CDR2 is SVGIG in the germline V gene (reference sequence). CDR3 length equals 16 residues. Trimming removed 2 bases from V and 6 bases from J; junction bases left unmatched: 15. This chain's CDR3 is CAWSLKTRGGLGEQYF. The CDR3 nucleotides are TGTGCCTGGAGTCTCAAGACCCGGGGGGGCCTAGGCGAGCAGTACTTC.

The V call is TRBV7-2, the J call TRBJ1-2; D gene unclear. CDR3 length: 14 amino acids. Trimming shortened V by 1 base and J by 6 bases, and 12 bases separated the two germline ends. The germline V gene encodes CDR1 SGHTA and CDR2 FQGNSA. CDR3 sequence reads: CASSLGAVEHGYTF. The CDR3 DNA follows: TGTGCCAGCAGCTTAGGCGCGGTAGAGCATGGCTACACCTTC.

This clone was seen a few times. The genes are TRBV18 and TRBJ2-4, with D hard to call. The CDR3 spans 11 residues. The germline gives CDR1 KGHSH, CDR2 LQKENI. V lost 6 bases and J 8 bases, leaving 8 bases between the germline ends. CDR3 bases: TGTGCCAGCTCGAGCCGGGACATTCAGTACTTC. Protein: CASSSRDIQYF.

This clone has a handful of counts. V usage is TRBV18 and J usage is TRBJ2-3; 14 positions match TRBD2. The CDR3 has 17 amino acids. The germline gives CDR1 KGHSH, CDR2 LQKENI. J was trimmed by 5 bases and V by 1 base; bases with no gene match: 5. CDR3 sequence reads: CASSPQTSGGAGDTQYF. The CDR3 DNA sequence: TGTGCCAGCTCACCACAGACTAGCGGGGGGGCCGGAGATACGCAGTATTTT.

The V and J genes are TRBV5-1 and TRBJ1-1; D uncertain. V lost 4 bases to trimming and J lost 1 base, with 11 bases between them. Germline CDR1 reads SGHRS; CDR2 reads YFSETQ. This CDR3 region has 14 residues. CDR3 in amino acids: CASSPRAANTEAFF. Here the CDR3 DNA reads TGCGCCAGCAGCCCCCGGGCGGCGAACACTGAAGCTTTCTTT.

This clone was observed a handful of times. The CDR3: CASSSGTGVGEKLFF. The CDR3 bases are TGTGCCAGCAGCTCCGGGACAGGGGTCGGTGAAAAACTGTTTTTT. This rearrangement joins TRBV7-8 to TRBJ1-4; 10 bases line up with TRBD1. CDR1 and CDR2 (germline): SGHVS, FQNEAQ. There are 15 residues in the CDR3. V lost 4 bases, J lost 7 bases, and 6 bases stayed unmatched.

The rearrangement links TRBV9 to TRBJ1-5, with 12 bases aligning to TRBD1. The CDR3 spans 18 residues. Germline V lookup: CDR1 SGDLS, CDR2 YYNGEE. Trimming cost V 4 bases and J 1 base; bases outside gene matches: 9. The chain's CDR3 is CASSQHPGQGASNQPQHF. For the CDR3, the DNA is TGTGCCAGCAGCCAACATCCGGGACAGGGGGCGAGCAATCAGCCCCAGCATTTT.

The chain uses TRBV5-1 and TRBJ2-5; D gene ambiguous. The CDR3 is made up of 11 amino acids. CDR1 and CDR2 from the germline V gene are SGHRS and YFSETQ. V shed 5 bases and J shed 2 bases, with 4 bases lying between them. CDR3 residues: CASRQQETQYF. The DNA of the CDR3 is TGCGCCAGCAGACAGCAAGAGACCCAGTACTTC.

This clone turned up a few times. The rearrangement uses TRBV10-3 and TRBJ2-5, with a tentative D call TRBD1 (7 bases). Trimming cost V 0 bases and J 4 bases, with 12 bases left between them. CDR1 and CDR2 (germline): ENHRY, SYGVKD. This CDR3 comprises 15 residues. CDR3 loop: CAISESEGAGETQYF. The DNA for the CDR3 is TGTGCCATCAGTGAGTCGGAGGGGGCCGGAGAGACCCAGTACTTC.

This chain connects TRBV5-4 to TRBJ2-7, with 8 positions matching TRBD1. Trimming removed 2 bases from V and 2 bases from J; junction bases left unmatched: 3. Germline V gene data show CDR1 as SGHNT and CDR2 as YYREEE (reference sequence). The CDR3 contains 14 residues. The CDR3 region is CASSFQTGAYEQYF. DNA for the CDR3: TGTGCCAGCAGCTTCCAGACAGGGGCCTACGAGCAGTACTTC.

With respect to this clone: This same CDR3 is encoded by further DNA sequences in the sample. The CDR3 here is CASSLVGDTYNEQFF. In DNA form, the CDR3 reads TGCGCCAGCAGCTTAGTTGGAGATACCTACAATGAGCAGTTCTTC. This chain joins TRBV5-1 and TRBJ2-1, with D hard to call. V lost 2 bases to trimming and J lost 2 bases, with 11 bases between them. The CDR3 is made up of 15 amino acids. The germline CDR1 and CDR2 sequences are SGHRS and YFSETQ.

This clone occurred a few times. This chain joins TRBV7-2 and TRBJ1-4; 7 bases match TRBD1. This CDR3 contains 13 residues. The junction had 4 bases not matched to a gene; V was cut back by 6 bases and J by 6 bases. In germline, CDR1 is SGHTA, CDR2 FQGNSA. The CDR3 protein is CASRSQGYEKLFF. In nucleotides, the CDR3 is TGTGCCAGCAGATCACAGGGGTATGAAAAACTGTTTTTT.

The DNA for the CDR3 is TGTGCCAGCAGCCTAATAGGGGGGCTCGGGCTCGGAGCTTTCTTT. It specifies CASSLIGGLGLGAFF. This chain joins TRBV27 and TRBJ1-1; perhaps TRBD1 as D (6 bases). V lost 6 bases, J lost 10 bases, and 24 bases lay in between. Germline V CDR1 and CDR2: MNHEY, SMNVEV (reference sequence). The CDR3 is 15 residues long.